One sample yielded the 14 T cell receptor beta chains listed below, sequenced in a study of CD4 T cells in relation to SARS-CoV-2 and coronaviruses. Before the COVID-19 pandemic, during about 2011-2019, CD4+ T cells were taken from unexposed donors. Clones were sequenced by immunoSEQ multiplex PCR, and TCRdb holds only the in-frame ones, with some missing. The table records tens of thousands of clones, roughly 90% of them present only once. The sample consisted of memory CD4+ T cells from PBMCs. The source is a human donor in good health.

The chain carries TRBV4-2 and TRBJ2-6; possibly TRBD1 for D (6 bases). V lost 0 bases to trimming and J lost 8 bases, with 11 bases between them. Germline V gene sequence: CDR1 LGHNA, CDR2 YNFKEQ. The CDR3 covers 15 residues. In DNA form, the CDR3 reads TGTGCCAGCAGCCAAGAACAGGGAAGTTCCAACGTCCTGACTTTC. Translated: CASSQEQGSSNVLTF.

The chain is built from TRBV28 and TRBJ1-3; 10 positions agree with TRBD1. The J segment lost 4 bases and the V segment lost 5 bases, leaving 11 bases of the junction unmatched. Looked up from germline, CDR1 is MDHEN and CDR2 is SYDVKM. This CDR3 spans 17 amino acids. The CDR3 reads CASSTLTGGAWGNTIYF. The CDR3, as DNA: TGTGCCAGCAGTACCCTGACAGGGGGCGCGTGGGGAAACACCATATATTTT.

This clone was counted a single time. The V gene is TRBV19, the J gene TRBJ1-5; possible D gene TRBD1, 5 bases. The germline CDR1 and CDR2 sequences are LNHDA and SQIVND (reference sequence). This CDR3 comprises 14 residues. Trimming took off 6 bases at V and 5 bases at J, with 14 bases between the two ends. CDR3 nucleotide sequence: TGTGCCAGTAGAGTCGACAGCCTCCATCAGCCCCAGCATTTT. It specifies CASRVDSLHQPQHF.

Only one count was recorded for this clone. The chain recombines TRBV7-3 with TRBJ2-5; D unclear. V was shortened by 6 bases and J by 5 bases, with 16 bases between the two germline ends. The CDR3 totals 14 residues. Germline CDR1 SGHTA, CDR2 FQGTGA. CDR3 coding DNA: TGTGCCAGCAGTCCTGGACCAGCCCCGGAGACCCAGTACTTC. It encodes CASSPGPAPETQYF.

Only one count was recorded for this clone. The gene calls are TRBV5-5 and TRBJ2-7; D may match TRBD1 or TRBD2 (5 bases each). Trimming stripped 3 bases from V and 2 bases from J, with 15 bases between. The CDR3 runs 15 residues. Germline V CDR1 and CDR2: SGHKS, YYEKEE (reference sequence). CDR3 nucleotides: TGTGCCAGCAGCTATCAGGGATTGGGAGCCTACGAGCAGTACTTC. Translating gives CASSYQGLGAYEQYF.

Here the CDR3 DNA reads TGCGCCAGCACGAGCCAAGGACTAGTGGGAGATACGCAGTATTTT. It specifies CASTSQGLVGDTQYF. The chain uses TRBV10-2 and TRBJ2-3, with 7 positions matching TRBD2. The CDR3 has 15 residues. Germline V gene sequence: CDR1 WSHSY, CDR2 SAAADI. Trimming took 7 bases from V and 5 from J; bases not matched to a gene: 12.

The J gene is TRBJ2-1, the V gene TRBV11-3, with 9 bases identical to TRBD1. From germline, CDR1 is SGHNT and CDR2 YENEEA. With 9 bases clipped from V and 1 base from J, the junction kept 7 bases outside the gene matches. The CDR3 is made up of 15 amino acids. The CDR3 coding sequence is TGTGCCAGTTCCTCCGGGACAGGGTCCTACAATGAGCAGTTCTTC. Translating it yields CASSSGTGSYNEQFF.

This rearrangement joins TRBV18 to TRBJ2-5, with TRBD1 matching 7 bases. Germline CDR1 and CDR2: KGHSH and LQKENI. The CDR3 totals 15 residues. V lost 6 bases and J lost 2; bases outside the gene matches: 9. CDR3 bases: TGTGCCAGCTCGCCCGGGGACAGAGCACAAGAGACCCAGTACTTC. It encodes CASSPGDRAQETQYF.

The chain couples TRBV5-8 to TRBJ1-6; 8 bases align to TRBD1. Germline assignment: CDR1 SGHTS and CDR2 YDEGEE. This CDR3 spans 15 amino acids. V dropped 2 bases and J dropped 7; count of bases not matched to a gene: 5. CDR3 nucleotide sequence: TGTGCCAGCAGCTTTGACCAGGGGGCAAATTCACCCCTCCACTTT. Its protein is CASSFDQGANSPLHF.

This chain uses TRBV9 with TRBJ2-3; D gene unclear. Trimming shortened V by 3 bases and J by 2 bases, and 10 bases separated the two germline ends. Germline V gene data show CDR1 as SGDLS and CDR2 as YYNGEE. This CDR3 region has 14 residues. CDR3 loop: CASSGGYYTDTQYF. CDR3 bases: TGTGCCAGCAGCGGAGGATACTACACAGATACGCAGTATTTT.

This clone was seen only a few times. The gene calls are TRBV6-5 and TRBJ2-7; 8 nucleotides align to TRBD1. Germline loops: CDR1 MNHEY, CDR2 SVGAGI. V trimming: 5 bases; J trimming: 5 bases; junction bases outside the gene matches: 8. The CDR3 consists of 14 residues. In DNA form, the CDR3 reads TGTGCCAGCAGTCTCCAGACAGGGGTGGACGAGCAGTACTTC. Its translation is CASSLQTGVDEQYF.

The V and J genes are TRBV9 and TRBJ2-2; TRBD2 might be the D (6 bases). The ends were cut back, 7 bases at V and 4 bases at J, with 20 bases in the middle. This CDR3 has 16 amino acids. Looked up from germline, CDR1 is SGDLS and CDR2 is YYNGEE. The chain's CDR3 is CASSWNPGLITGELFF. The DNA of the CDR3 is TGTGCCAGCTCATGGAACCCGGGACTGATCACCGGGGAGCTGTTTTTT.

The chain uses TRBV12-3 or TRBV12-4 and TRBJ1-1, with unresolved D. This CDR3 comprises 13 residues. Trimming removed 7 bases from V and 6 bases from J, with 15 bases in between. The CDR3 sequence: CASTALGKAEAFF. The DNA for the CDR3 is TGTGCCAGCACCGCATTGGGGAAGGCTGAAGCTTTCTTT.

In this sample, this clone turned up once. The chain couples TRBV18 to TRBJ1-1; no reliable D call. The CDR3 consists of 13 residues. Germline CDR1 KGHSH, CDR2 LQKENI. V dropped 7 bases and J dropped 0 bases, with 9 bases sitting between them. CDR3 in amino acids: CASCTALNTEAFF. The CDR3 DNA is TGTGCCAGCTGTACAGCTCTGAACACTGAAGCTTTCTTT. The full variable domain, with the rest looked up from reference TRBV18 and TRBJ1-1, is NAGVMQNPRHLVRRRGQEARLRCSPMKGHSHVYWYRQLPEEGLKFMVYLQKENIIDESGMPKERFSAEFPKEGPSILRIQQVVRGDSAAYFCASCTALNTEAFFGQGTRLTVV.